This TCR beta chain was captured by sequencing in a study of blood T cells in healthy people across ages. This clonotype came up many times. The antigen is unknown. A second PCR of about 7 to 11 cycles used a sample-barcoded 5' primer and a J-beta primer mix. TCRdb used MiXCR to reprocess the 5' RACE reads, holding one entry per CDR3 protein. The table lists 1.6 million or so distinct CDR3 sequences, 34% of them singletons. Study results and limitations: Per million T cells, the diversity of TCR beta decreased roughly linearly as age advanced.

Each sample provided at least 6 micrograms of extracted total RNA. The sequenced sample was blood. The receptor comes from a woman under 40 in good health.

The CDR3 DNA reads as TGCAGCGTTGAGTTCCCCGGGACTAGCGGGACCCCGGTCACCTACGAGCAGTACTTC. Protein sequence: CSVEFPGTSGTPVTYEQYF. The chain recombines TRBV29-1 with TRBJ2-7; 13 positions agree with TRBD2. The J segment lost 2 bases and the V segment lost 3 bases, leaving 16 bases of the junction unmatched. Per germline, CDR1 SQVTM and CDR2 ANQGSEA. This CDR3 is 19 amino acids long.